The 7 T cell receptor beta chains given below trace back to one sample, sequenced in a study of blood T cell repertoires in COVID-19. Libraries were prepared by immunoSEQ multiplex PCR; TCRdb keeps only in-frame clonotypes and omits some of them. The sample yields about 6,600 clones, around 89% seen once. Sequenced input: peripheral blood. The receptors were sampled from an elderly man with active COVID-19.

The chain has TRBV5-1 and TRBJ2-1, with D possibly being TRBD2 (5 bases). This CDR3 comprises 17 residues. Germline V CDR1 and CDR2: SGHRS, YFSETQ. Trimming pared 0 bases from V and 4 bases from J, leaving 17 bases between. This CDR3 reads CASSLESRGLAYNEQFF. The DNA of the CDR3 is TGCGCCAGCAGCTTGGAAAGTCGAGGACTTGCGTACAATGAGCAGTTCTTC.

This sequence joins TRBV11-2 and TRBJ2-5; 7 bases are shared with TRBD2. The trim removed 2 bases at V and 4 bases at J, leaving 7 bases unmatched. The CDR3 loop spans 15 amino acids. Germline V gene lookup returns CDR1 SGHAT and CDR2 FQNNGV. CDR3 sequence (DNA): TGTGCCAGCAGCTTACTCTCTTCTAGCGGAGAGACCCAGTACTTC. As protein: CASSLLSSSGETQYF.

CDR3: CASSLVAGGATNEKLFF. The CDR3 region has the DNA TGTGCCAGCAGTTTAGTGGCAGGAGGAGCAACTAATGAAAAACTGTTTTTT. This chain joins TRBV28 and TRBJ1-4; D gene ambiguous. Germline loops: CDR1 MDHEN, CDR2 SYDVKM. The CDR3 sequence is 17 residues long. V shed 2 bases and J shed 0 bases, with 13 bases lying between them.

V is TRBV5-8 and J is TRBJ2-7; D is possibly TRBD2 (5 bases). Trimming stripped 3 bases from V and 0 bases from J, with 19 bases between. The CDR3 runs 17 residues. Germline assignment: CDR1 SGHTS and CDR2 YDEGEE. CDR3 nucleotides: TGTGCCAGCAGCTGGGTAGGAGGCGCGGCCCCCTCCTACGAGCAGTACTTC. This encodes CASSWVGGAAPSYEQYF.

The gene calls are TRBV3-1 (or the pseudogene TRBV3-2) and TRBJ2-6; 8 bases align to TRBD2. The CDR3 length is 20 residues. Germline CDR1 reads LGHDT; CDR2 reads YNNKEL (reference sequence). V trimming: 1 base; J trimming: 4 bases; junction bases outside the gene matches: 15. In DNA form, the CDR3 reads TGTGCCAGCAGCCAAGGGGCGTCTAGCGGGCTTTTTCTCGGGGCCAACGTCCTGACTTTC. It encodes CASSQGASSGLFLGANVLTF.

The J gene is TRBJ2-7, the V gene TRBV6-5; weak D call: TRBD2 (7 bases). In germline, CDR1 is MNHEY, CDR2 SVGAGI. There are 14 residues in the CDR3. V lost 6 bases to trimming and J lost 6 bases, with 18 bases between them. This CDR3 reads CASRRGRAKAEQYF. CDR3 DNA: TGTGCCAGCAGGAGGGGGAGGGCTAAAGCCGAGCAGTACTTC.

The rearrangement uses TRBV24-1 and TRBJ2-7; D may be TRBD2 (6 bases). V gave up 4 bases and J gave up 3 bases, with 6 bases separating them. The length of the CDR3 is 12 residues. Germline CDR1 and CDR2: KGHDR and SFDVKD. CDR3 sequence (DNA): TGTGCCACCAGTGAGGGAGGCTACGAGCAGTACTTC. Encoded protein: CATSEGGYEQYF.